The rows below give T cell receptor beta chains drawn from one sample of a study of T cell repertoires in cytomegalovirus infection. MiXCR, run by TCRdb on the reads, gives a single entry per CDR3 protein. The sample shows under 850,000 distinct CDR3 sequences, 35% of them seen only once. Specimen: PBMCs. These receptors were obtained from a human donor in good health (CMV status not recorded). Some clones in this sample may be carry-over from other donors' samples. Each CDR3 is given with its conserved first and last residue. D genes are given only for firm matches. For some rows the clone size is stated as once, few or many, or as a class when expanded; others skip it.

J	size	D	V	CDR3	DNA
TRBJ2-2	NA	NA	TRBV7-8	CASTITGITNTGELFF	TGTGCCAGCACCATCACAGGAATAACGAACACCGGGGAGCTGTTTTTT
TRBJ1-2	NA	NA	TRBV7-9	CASSPGGGQGDYGYTF	TGTGCCAGCAGCCCAGGAGGTGGTCAGGGCGACTATGGCTACACCTTC
TRBJ1-1	NA	TRBD1	TRBV7-8	CASGLGYRDRVNTEAFF	TGTGCCAGCGGCTTAGGGTACCGGGACAGGGTGAACACTGAAGCTTTCTTT
TRBJ2-5	NA	NA	TRBV7-6	CASSLLPQGGETQYF	TGTGCCAGCAGCTTATTGCCTCAGGGGGGAGAGACCCAGTACTTC
TRBJ1-3	NA	NA	TRBV20-1	CSAPWGKAGNTIYF	TGCAGTGCTCCGTGGGGAAAGGCTGGAAACACCATATATTTT
TRBJ1-1	few	NA	TRBV7-9	CASSSRQNMNTEAFF	TGTGCCAGCAGCTCTAGACAGAACATGAACACTGAAGCTTTCTTT
TRBJ2-1	NA	NA	TRBV20-1	CSAIGGASSYNEQFF	TGCAGTGCTATCGGCGGGGCGAGCTCCTACAATGAGCAGTTCTTC
TRBJ1-1	once	NA	TRBV6-1	CASSEMAGTEAFF	TGTGCCAGCAGTGAAATGGCGGGCACTGAAGCTTTCTTT
TRBJ2-7	few	TRBD1	TRBV5-6	CASSLEGTAYYEQYF	TGTGCCAGCAGCTTGGAGGGGACAGCTTACTACGAGCAGTACTTC
TRBJ1-6	few	NA	TRBV7-2	CASSPRGSGTPSSYNSPLHF	TGTGCCAGCAGCCCTAGGGGCTCCGGGACGCCGAGCTCCTATAATTCACCCCTCCACTTT
TRBJ1-2	few	NA	TRBV6-1	CASNSRPTRDGYTF	TGTGCCAGCAATTCACGGCCCACCCGGGATGGCTACACCTTC
TRBJ1-2	NA	NA	TRBV7-9	CASREEGWGYGYTF	TGTGCCAGCAGGGAGGAGGGTTGGGGCTATGGCTACACCTTC
TRBJ1-1	NA	NA	TRBV2	CASSGGGAAVTEAFF	TGTGCCAGCAGTGGGGGTGGGGCGGCCGTAACTGAAGCTTTCTTT
TRBJ1-3	few	NA	TRBV9	CASSGGAGDTIYF	TGTGCCAGCAGCGGCGGGGCCGGGGACACCATATATTTT
TRBJ1-1	few	TRBD1	TRBV6-1	CASSERRDRGNTEAFF	TGTGCCAGCAGTGAAAGGCGGGACAGGGGGAACACTGAAGCTTTCTTT
TRBJ2-7	NA	NA	TRBV10-3	CAISESASYEQYF	TGTGCCATCAGTGAGTCGGCTAGCTACGAGCAGTACTTC
TRBJ1-2	NA	NA	TRBV12-3/TRBV12-4	CASTLGTLGYTF	TGTGCCAGCACCCTGGGGACACTTGGCTACACCTTC
TRBJ2-1	few	TRBD2	TRBV5-6	CASSLGPPSGRDEQFF	TGTGCCAGCAGCTTGGGACCCCCTAGCGGGAGGGACGAGCAGTTCTTC
TRBJ2-1	few	TRBD2	TRBV12-3/TRBV12-4	CASSPGLSGSGNEQFF	TGTGCCAGCAGTCCCGGACTAAGCGGGAGCGGCAATGAGCAGTTCTTC
TRBJ2-1	NA	TRBD1	TRBV6-6	CASSSRQGADRSAYNEQFF	TGTGCCAGCAGTTCTCGACAGGGGGCTGACAGATCGGCCTACAATGAGCAGTTCTTC
TRBJ2-3	few	NA	TRBV6-1	CASRQRCGASTDTQYF	TGTGCCAGCAGGCAGCGGTGCGGGGCTAGCACAGATACGCAGTATTTT
TRBJ1-3	few	NA	TRBV7-9	CASSLVPQLGGNTIYF	TGTGCCAGCAGCTTAGTGCCACAGCTAGGAGGAAACACCATATATTTT
TRBJ2-3	few	TRBD1	TRBV5-1	CASSFGRDRGRDTQYF	TGCGCCAGCAGCTTCGGCCGGGACAGGGGGCGAGATACGCAGTATTTT
TRBJ1-4	NA	NA	TRBV18	CASSRGRDEKLFF	TGTGCCAGCTCACGTGGGCGTGATGAAAAACTGTTTTTT
TRBJ2-7	few	NA	TRBV29-1	CSVEDLSYEQYF	TGCAGCGTTGAAGATCTGTCCTACGAGCAGTACTTC
TRBJ2-1	NA	TRBD2	TRBV27	CASSLGTSDSYNEQFF	TGTGCCAGCAGTTTAGGGACTAGCGACTCCTACAATGAGCAGTTCTTC
TRBJ2-1	NA	TRBD2	TRBV6-2/TRBV6-3	CASRSPGGLPNRNEQFF	TGTGCCAGCAGGTCCCCGGGGGGGCTACCCAACCGCAATGAGCAGTTCTTC
TRBJ2-7	NA	NA	TRBV28	CASSLADNSEQYF	TGTGCCAGCAGTTTGGCCGACAATAGCGAGCAGTACTTC
TRBJ1-5	NA	NA	TRBV12-3/TRBV12-4	CASSSGSYSNQPQHF	TGTGCCAGCAGTTCGGGTTCCTATAGCAATCAGCCCCAGCATTTT
TRBJ2-7	once	NA	TRBV11-1	CASSALMRAYEQYF	TGTGCCAGCAGCGCCCTAATGCGGGCCTACGAGCAGTACTTC
TRBJ2-7	NA	TRBD2	TRBV20-1	CSARTRISYEQYF	TGCAGTGCCAGGACTAGAATATCCTACGAGCAGTACTTC
TRBJ2-5	NA	NA	TRBV19	CASSDGVEETQYF	TGTGCCAGTAGTGACGGGGTGGAAGAGACCCAGTACTTC
TRBJ2-4	few	NA	TRBV12-3/TRBV12-4	CASSPPSGNENIQYF	TGTGCCAGCAGTCCCCCTTCCGGGAATGAAAACATTCAGTACTTC
TRBJ2-3	few	TRBD1	TRBV7-6	CASSWGQGPDTQYF	TGTGCCAGCAGCTGGGGACAGGGGCCAGATACGCAGTATTTT
TRBJ1-2	NA	NA	TRBV6-5	CASSNGRASGYTF	TGTGCCAGCAGCAACGGGAGGGCATCTGGCTACACCTTC
TRBJ2-5	NA	NA	TRBV19	CASSITLQETQYF	TGTGCCAGTAGTATTACACTCCAAGAGACCCAGTACTTC
TRBJ1-2	NA	NA	TRBV28	CASSFDSRNYGYTF	TGTGCCAGCAGTTTCGACAGCCGGAACTATGGCTACACCTTC
TRBJ2-7	NA	NA	TRBV7-2	CASSLGRASAYEQYF	TGTGCCAGCAGCTTGGGCAGGGCCTCGGCCTACGAGCAGTACTTC
TRBJ1-2	NA	TRBD1	TRBV30	CAWRADRARVGYTF	TGTGCCTGGAGAGCAGACAGGGCTCGTGTGGGCTACACCTTC
TRBJ1-4	few	TRBD1	TRBV2	CASSDPLRVGDSTFF	TGTGCCAGCAGTGATCCCCTGCGGGTGGGGGACAGCACATTTTTT
TRBJ1-5	NA	NA	TRBV6-6	CASKEANQPQHF	TGTGCCAGTAAGGAGGCTAATCAGCCCCAGCATTTT
TRBJ1-1	few	NA	TRBV15	CATSRDHSGENTEAFF	TGTGCCACCAGCAGAGATCACTCCGGGGAGAACACTGAAGCTTTCTTT
TRBJ1-1	NA	NA	TRBV6-8	CASRTLGVNTEAFF	TGTGCCAGCAGAACTTTGGGGGTGAACACTGAAGCTTTCTTT
TRBJ1-3	NA	TRBD1	TRBV12-3/TRBV12-4	CASRRPGQGNTIYF	TGTGCCAGCAGGCGTCCGGGACAGGGTAACACCATATATTTT
TRBJ1-1	NA	TRBD1	TRBV2	CASRGTAEAFF	TGTGCCAGCAGGGGGACAGCTGAAGCTTTCTTT
TRBJ2-3	few	NA	TRBV20-1	CSARPYTDTQYF	TGCAGTGCTAGACCTTACACAGATACGCAGTATTTT
TRBJ2-2	NA	NA	TRBV2	CASCVEPNTGELFF	TGTGCCAGCTGTGTGGAACCGAACACCGGGGAGCTGTTTTTT
TRBJ1-1	many	NA	TRBV28	CASRPGYRRGNTEAFF	TGTGCCAGTCGGCCAGGGTACCGGCGGGGGAACACTGAAGCTTTCTTT
TRBJ2-2	NA	TRBD1	TRBV28	CASSPGQGGELFF	TGTGCCAGCAGTCCAGGACAGGGAGGGGAGCTGTTTTTT
TRBJ2-7	NA	NA	TRBV12-3/TRBV12-4	CASSFFTRGEQYF	TGTGCCAGCAGTTTCTTTACTCGCGGCGAGCAGTACTTC
TRBJ2-2	NA	NA	TRBV5-6	CASSLDGSLNTGELFF	TGTGCCAGCAGCTTGGACGGGTCCCTGAACACCGGGGAGCTGTTTTTT
TRBJ1-1	NA	NA	TRBV2	CASSEALPVQTEAFF	TGTGCCAGCAGTGAAGCGCTCCCGGTGCAGACTGAAGCTTTCTTT